Below are 14 T cell receptor beta chains sequenced from a single sample in a study of OX40 agonist ivuxolimab in advanced cancers. Here immunoSEQ multiplex PCR was the method, and the copy in TCRdb shows in-frame clones only, minus some. The repertoire holds over 40,000 clones, with roughly 80% as singletons. Source: CD4+ or CD8+ T cells sorted from blood, taken in a trial of the OX40 agonist ivuxolimab. The receptor set was obtained from an adult with an advanced solid tumor such as melanoma, head and neck, liver or kidney cancer.

V and J are TRBV9 and TRBJ2-3, with a possible D match to TRBD1 (6 bases). The CDR3 is 15 amino acids. V was shortened by 3 bases and J by 0 bases, with 11 bases between the two germline ends. Germline lookup yields CDR1 SGDLS and CDR2 YYNGEE. The CDR3 DNA follows: TGTGCCAGCAGCGGGACAGCGACTAGCACAGATACGCAGTATTTT. It is translated as CASSGTATSTDTQYF.

CDR3 amino acids: CASSLGSGAQETQYF. The CDR3 region has the DNA TGTGCCAGCAGCTTAGGGTCGGGAGCTCAAGAGACCCAGTACTTC. V gene TRBV7-2 combines with J gene TRBJ2-5; a possible D gene is TRBD2 (6 bases). Germline CDR1 reads SGHTA; CDR2 reads FQGNSA. The CDR3 runs 15 residues. V lost 1 base and J lost 2, with 11 bases in between.

This chain uses TRBV21-1 with TRBJ1-5. TRBV21-1 is described as a pseudogene. The CDR3 has 19 residues. CDR3 nucleotide sequence: TGTGCCAGCAGCAAAGTCGGGGGACCGGAGCGCAATAGCAATCAGCCCCAGCATTTT. It yields the protein CASSKVGGPERNSNQPQHF.

This chain uses TRBV6-1 with TRBJ2-3, with 9 bases lining up with TRBD2. There are 13 residues in the CDR3. Unmatched junction bases numbered 4, after V lost 6 bases and J lost 6 bases. Germline V gives CDR1 MNHNS, CDR2 SASEGT. This CDR3 is CASRRTSEDTQYF. The DNA for the CDR3 is TGTGCCAGCAGAAGGACTAGCGAGGATACGCAGTATTTT.

This chain links TRBV10-2 with TRBJ1-4; D is unresolved. The CDR3 runs 14 residues. The ends were cut back, 2 bases at V and 5 bases at J, with 9 bases in the middle. Germline-derived CDR1 and CDR2 are WSHSY and SAAADI. The CDR3, as DNA: TGCGCCAGCAGTGAGAGGCAGTCAAATGAAAAACTGTTTTTT. This sequence encodes CASSERQSNEKLFF.

This clone was recorded once. This chain uses TRBV19 with TRBJ2-3; D is unresolved. Germline values: CDR1 LNHDA, CDR2 SQIVND (reference sequence). Between the trimmed V and J ends, which lost 1 base and 1 base, there was a span of 15 bases. This CDR3 is built from 17 residues. The CDR3 coding sequence is TGTGCCAGTAGTATAGGCCCCAATATTTATGGCACAGATACGCAGTATTTT. This sequence encodes CASSIGPNIYGTDTQYF.

The J gene is TRBJ2-6, the V gene TRBV15; tentatively, D is TRBD1 or TRBD2 (5 bases each). Germline V gene data show CDR1 as LNHNV and CDR2 as YYDKDF (reference sequence). Trimming stripped 4 bases from V and 0 bases from J, with 19 bases between. This CDR3 region has 19 residues. CDR3 nucleotide sequence: TGTGCCACCAGCACCCGGAGCCTTTTGGGACCCTCTGGGGCCAACGTCCTGACTTTC. Translated, it gives CATSTRSLLGPSGANVLTF.

V gene TRBV19 combines with J gene TRBJ2-3, with D perhaps given as TRBD1 or TRBD2 (6 bases each). The CDR3 covers 16 residues. Germline V lookup: CDR1 LNHDA, CDR2 SQIVND (reference sequence). Trimming took 5 bases from V and 2 from J, leaving 17 bases between them. The CDR3 DNA reads as TGTGCCAGTAGTGCCCGGGGGCAGGGATCCACAGATACGCAGTATTTT. Protein product: CASSARGQGSTDTQYF.

The rearrangement joins TRBV15 to TRBJ2-1, with D perhaps TRBD1 or TRBD2 (6 bases each). The CDR3 covers 15 residues. Trimming took 0 bases from V and 5 from J, leaving 11 bases between them. Germline CDR1 is LNHNV and CDR2 is YYDKDF (reference sequence). For the CDR3, the DNA is TGTGCCACCAGCAGAGATGTCGGGGGCGACAATGAGCAGTTCTTC. Translated: CATSRDVGGDNEQFF.

The chain employs TRBV5-1 and TRBJ1-2; possible D gene TRBD1, 6 bases. Germline V gene lookup returns CDR1 SGHRS and CDR2 YFSETQ. Trimming cost V 1 base and J 3 bases, with 7 bases left between them. This CDR3 is 13 amino acids long. CDR3 sequence: CASSLRTDYGYTF. Written as DNA, the CDR3 is TGCGCCAGCAGCTTGCGGACAGACTATGGCTACACCTTC.

The gene calls are TRBV19 and TRBJ1-4; D ambiguous. The CDR3 has 17 amino acids. With 8 bases removed from V and 3 bases from J, the gap between germline ends came to 22 bases. Germline lookup yields CDR1 LNHDA and CDR2 SQIVND (reference sequence). The CDR3: CASDLGRGRSANEKLFF. In nucleotides, the CDR3 is TGTGCCAGTGATCTCGGCCGGGGAAGGAGTGCTAATGAAAAACTGTTTTTT.

This rearrangement joins TRBV14 to TRBJ2-3; possibly TRBD1 or TRBD2 for D (5 bases each). The germline V gene encodes CDR1 SGHDN and CDR2 FVKESK. V was trimmed by 1 base and J by 4 bases, leaving 12 bases between them. The CDR3 runs 15 residues. The CDR3 loop reads CASSQVGEFPDTQYF. The CDR3 DNA reads TGTGCCAGCAGCCAAGTAGGGGAGTTTCCAGATACGCAGTATTTT.

The chain has TRBV6-6 and TRBJ2-5; perhaps TRBD2 as D (6 bases). This CDR3 has 14 amino acids. The germline CDR1 and CDR2 sequences are MNHNY and SVGAGI (reference sequence). Trimming removed 0 bases from V and 4 bases from J, with 9 bases in between. The CDR3 sequence is CASSYSTEGETQYF. The CDR3 DNA follows: TGTGCCAGCAGTTACTCCACGGAGGGAGAGACCCAGTACTTC.

The chain employs TRBV6-5 and TRBJ1-2; D is uncertain. V lost 6 bases and J lost 4, with 15 bases in between. This CDR3 has 14 amino acids. Germline CDR1 MNHEY, CDR2 SVGAGI. The CDR3 DNA is TGTGCCAGCAGCCAGAGTGGGGAGACCTATGGCTACACCTTC. Translation gives CASSQSGETYGYTF.